This T cell receptor (beta chain) was recovered during a study of T cells after yellow fever vaccination. The sample holds many counts of this clonotype. Its antigen is unknown. V lost 1 base and J lost 4, with 9 bases in between. This CDR3 has 14 amino acids. Germline V gives CDR1 SGHRS, CDR2 YFSETQ. 5'RACE template switching added a universal primer site and UMIs to TCR cDNA. In TCRdb, the 5' RACE reads were re-called with MiXCR into one record per CDR3 protein. Among roughly 320,000 distinct CDR3 sequences, around 10% were seen once, and the ten largest hold over 3%. Study-level results: FACS-sorted repertoires could contain abundant clonotypes contaminating from the bulk population. Most primary-vaccination clones recurred post-booster (just under 98% CD4, more than 85% CD8).

Source: CD4+ T cells sorted from PBMCs, taken 45 days after the yellow fever booster vaccination. This clonotype was obtained from a man aged 18 to 29 who received the YFV17D yellow fever vaccine. The rearrangement uses TRBV5-1 and TRBJ1-3; no clear D. The CDR3 region has the DNA TGCGCCAGCAGCTTGATAGACGGAGGAAACACCATATATTTT. Amino acid sequence: CASSLIDGGNTIYF.